These 19 T cell receptor beta chains came from one sample sequenced in a study of beta chain features in type 1 diabetes. General observations from the study: Type 1 diabetes patients had moderately but significantly shorter TCRB CDR3s in all four CD4+ subsets.

These receptors' targets are unknown. The sequenced template was cDNA made from the entire isolated RNA. Assay used: immunoSEQ multiplex PCR; TCRdb lists only in-frame clones, some missing. The top ten clones hold roughly 0.12% of a sample with about 640,000 clones, roughly 12% of them seen once. Source material: naive CD4+ T cells from blood. Receptors were obtained from a man aged 25-45 years with type 1 diabetes.

V and J are TRBV28 and TRBJ1-2; no clear D. Per germline, CDR1 MDHEN and CDR2 SYDVKM. Trimming pared 6 bases from V and 4 bases from J, leaving 15 bases between. The CDR3 extends over 14 amino acids. CDR3 residues: CASRLTDGLYGYTF. The CDR3 DNA reads TGTGCCAGCAGGCTTACGGACGGACTCTATGGCTACACCTTC.

This chain connects TRBV11-3 to TRBJ2-3; either TRBD1 or TRBD2 may fit D (5 bases each). CDR3 size: 13 residues. CDR1 SGHNT and CDR2 YENEEA come from the germline V gene. Deletions cut 8 bases from V and 2 bases from J, with 11 bases between. Here the CDR3 DNA reads TGTGCCAGCCGGGACCAGAACACAGATACGCAGTATTTT. Translating gives CASRDQNTDTQYF.

This clone was counted a few times. The V call is TRBV4-2, the J call TRBJ1-1; D remains unclear. The V and J ends lost 3 bases and 4 bases respectively, with 6 bases between them. The length of the CDR3 is 12 residues. CDR1 and CDR2 from the germline V gene are LGHNA and YNFKEQ. The CDR3 region has the DNA TGTGCCAGCAGCCACGGGAGCACTGAAGCTTTCTTT. This codes for CASSHGSTEAFF.

J is TRBJ2-2 and V is TRBV2, with D tentatively TRBD1 (6 bases). CDR1 and CDR2 from the germline V gene are SNHLY and FYNNEI. This CDR3 region has 16 residues. The V gene lost 5 bases and the J gene lost 0 bases, with 13 bases spanning the gap. The CDR3 protein is CASSTLDSANTGELFF. CDR3 in DNA: TGTGCCAGCAGTACCCTGGACAGCGCGAACACCGGGGAGCTGTTTTTT.

This clone was counted a few times. The chain joins TRBV29-1 to TRBJ1-1, with 8 positions matching TRBD1. After removal of 6 bases from V and 0 bases from J, the junction contained 9 bases not matched to a gene. This CDR3 is 15 amino acids long. Germline V lookup: CDR1 SQVTM, CDR2 ANQGSEA. The CDR3 region is CSVGRQGRMNTEAFF. The CDR3 nucleotides are TGCAGCGTCGGACGACAGGGGCGTATGAACACTGAAGCTTTCTTT.

This clone was counted a few times. J is TRBJ2-5 and V is TRBV18; D is uncertain. Trimming removed 5 bases at V and 2 bases at J, with 15 bases between. The CDR3 extends over 15 amino acids. The germline gives CDR1 KGHSH, CDR2 LQKENI. This CDR3 is CASSSAPSGQETQYF. The CDR3 DNA reads TGTGCCAGCTCATCTGCACCGTCTGGACAAGAGACCCAGTACTTC.

This clone showed up just a few times. Other DNA sequences in this specimen translate into the identical CDR3. This sequence joins TRBV9 and TRBJ2-3, with D hard to call. The ends were cut back, 7 bases at V and 0 bases at J, with 6 bases in the middle. The CDR3 runs to 12 residues. Germline values: CDR1 SGDLS, CDR2 YYNGEE. CDR3 coding DNA: TGTGCCAGCGGCAGCAGCACAGATACGCAGTATTTT. Its protein product is CASGSSTDTQYF.

There are a few counts of this clone. The J gene is TRBJ2-1, the V gene TRBV5-4, with a tentative D call TRBD1 (5 bases). V lost 2 bases and J lost 10, with 10 bases in between. The CDR3 consists of 12 residues. Germline values: CDR1 SGHNT, CDR2 YYREEE (reference sequence). The CDR3 spells CASSFVGQEQFF. CDR3 nucleotide sequence: TGTGCCAGCAGCTTCGTGGGGCAGGAGCAGTTCTTC.

The genes are TRBV5-1 and TRBJ2-3, with no clear D. The CDR3 length is 14 residues. CDR1 is SGHRS and CDR2 is YFSETQ in the germline V gene. Trimming removed 2 bases from V and 4 bases from J, with 11 bases in between. CDR3 DNA: TGCGCCAGCAGCTTAACGCCGGCGTCAGATACGCAGTATTTT. Its translation is CASSLTPASDTQYF.

This chain joins TRBV30 and TRBJ2-3; D remains unclear. V lost 4 bases and J 5 bases, leaving 16 bases between the germline ends. This CDR3 is 14 amino acids long. Germline loops: CDR1 GTSNPN, CDR2 SVGIG (reference sequence). CDR3 in amino acids: CAWTEAIRVDTQYF. The CDR3 coding sequence is TGTGCCTGGACCGAGGCTATAAGAGTAGATACGCAGTATTTT.

The chain uses TRBV11-3 and TRBJ2-2; D not resolved. The V gene lost 8 bases and the J gene lost 2 bases, with 9 bases spanning the gap. CDR1 and CDR2 from the germline V gene are SGHNT and YENEEA. This CDR3 region has 13 residues. Here the CDR3 DNA reads TGTGCCAGCGGAATCGGCAACACCGGGGAGCTGTTTTTT. The encoded protein is CASGIGNTGELFF.

This clone was seen a handful of times. This chain connects TRBV28 to TRBJ2-7, with D unclear. The CDR3 runs to 12 residues. The V and J ends lost 6 bases and 5 bases respectively, with 11 bases between them. CDR1 is MDHEN, CDR2 SYDVKM, per germline. The CDR3 loop reads CASSLAWDEQYF. CDR3 coding DNA: TGTGCCAGCAGCTTAGCCTGGGACGAGCAGTACTTC.

This clone has only a few counts. This rearrangement joins TRBV5-1 to TRBJ2-7; D gene unclear. The CDR3 is 13 amino acids. CDR1 is SGHRS and CDR2 is YFSETQ in the germline V gene. V was trimmed by 1 base and J by 3 bases, leaving 8 bases between them. The CDR3 loop reads CASSLTESYEQYF. In DNA form, the CDR3 reads TGCGCCAGCAGCTTGACTGAAAGCTACGAGCAGTACTTC.

V gene TRBV28 combines with J gene TRBJ1-2, with D unclear. The CDR3 sequence is 11 residues long. Trimming left V 8 bases short and J 8 bases short, with 12 bases between. Looked up from germline, CDR1 is MDHEN and CDR2 is SYDVKM. The CDR3 spells CASSEVRGYTF. The CDR3 DNA follows: TGTGCCAGCTCAGAGGTTCGGGGCTACACCTTC.

The rearrangement links TRBV9 to TRBJ1-2, with TRBD1 as a possible D gene (6 bases). Germline V gene data show CDR1 as SGDLS and CDR2 as YYNGEE. The germline V and J ends were trimmed by 4 bases and 5 bases, with 15 bases remaining between them. This CDR3 contains 14 residues. The CDR3 reads CASSLGQLSYGYTF. The DNA for the CDR3 is TGTGCCAGCAGCCTTGGACAGCTCTCATATGGCTACACCTTC. The full variable domain, rest sourced from reference TRBV9 and TRBJ1-2, is DSGVTQTPKHLITATGQRVTLRCSPRSGDLSVYWYQQSLDQGLQFLIQYYNGEERAKGNILERFSAQQFPDLHSELNLSSLELGDSALYFCASSLGQLSYGYTFGSGTRLTVV.

This clone was counted ten times or more. The rearrangement links TRBV14 to TRBJ2-2; no definite D call. The V end was cut by 0 bases, the J end by 6 bases, with 5 bases between. The CDR3 consists of 13 residues. From germline, CDR1 is SGHDN and CDR2 FVKESK. In nucleotides, the CDR3 is TGTGCCAGCAGCCAAGATTGGGCCGGGGAGCTGTTTTTT. This encodes CASSQDWAGELFF.

This clone showed up just a few times. V usage is TRBV5-4 and J usage is TRBJ1-1, with D unresolved. This CDR3 has 14 amino acids. Germline V gene data show CDR1 as SGHNT and CDR2 as YYREEE (reference sequence). Trimming left V 4 bases short and J 1 base short, with 11 bases between. This CDR3 is CASSPGLGNTEAFF. The CDR3 nucleotides read TGTGCCAGCAGCCCGGGGTTGGGGAACACTGAAGCTTTCTTT.

The chain joins TRBV11-2 to TRBJ1-1, with 8 bases matching TRBD1. Germline V gene sequence: CDR1 SGHAT, CDR2 FQNNGV. The trim removed 5 bases at V and 2 bases at J, leaving 16 bases unmatched. The CDR3 totals 18 residues. The CDR3 region has the DNA TGTGCCAGCAGCCGTGCAGCCCCGGGACAGGCGAAAAACACTGAAGCTTTCTTT. This translates into CASSRAAPGQAKNTEAFF.

This clone was counted between two and nine times. The same CDR3 also results from other DNA sequences found in this sample. V is TRBV13 and J is TRBJ1-1; D gene unclear. CDR1 is PRHDT, CDR2 FYEKMQ, per germline (reference sequence). V lost 1 base to trimming and J lost 1 base, with 4 bases between them. This CDR3 comprises 13 residues. As DNA, the CDR3 is TGTGCCAGCAGCTTAGAGCGGAACACTGAAGCTTTCTTT. Translation: CASSLERNTEAFF.